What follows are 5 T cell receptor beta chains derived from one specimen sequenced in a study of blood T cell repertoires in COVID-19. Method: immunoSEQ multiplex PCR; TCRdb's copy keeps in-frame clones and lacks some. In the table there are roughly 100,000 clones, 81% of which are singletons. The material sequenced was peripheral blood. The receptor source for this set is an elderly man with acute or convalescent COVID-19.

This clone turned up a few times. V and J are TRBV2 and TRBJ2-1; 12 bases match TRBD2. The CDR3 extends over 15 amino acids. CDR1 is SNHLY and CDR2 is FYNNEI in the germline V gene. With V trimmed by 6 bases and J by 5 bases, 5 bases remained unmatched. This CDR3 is CASRTLAGGDNEQFF. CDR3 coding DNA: TGTGCCAGCAGGACCCTAGCGGGAGGGGACAATGAGCAGTTCTTC.

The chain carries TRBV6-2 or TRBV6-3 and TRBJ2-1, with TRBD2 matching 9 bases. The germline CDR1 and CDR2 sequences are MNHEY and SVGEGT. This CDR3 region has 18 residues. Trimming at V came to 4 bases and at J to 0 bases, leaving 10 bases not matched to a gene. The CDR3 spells CASSLGLAGPSSYNEQFF. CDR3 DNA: TGTGCCAGCAGTTTGGGGCTAGCGGGACCCAGCTCCTACAATGAGCAGTTCTTC.

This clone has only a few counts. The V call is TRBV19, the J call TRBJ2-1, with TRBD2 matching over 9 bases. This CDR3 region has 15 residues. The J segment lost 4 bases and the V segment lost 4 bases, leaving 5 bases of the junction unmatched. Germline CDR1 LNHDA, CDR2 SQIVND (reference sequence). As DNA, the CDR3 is TGTGCCAGTAGTAATCCTAGCGGGATGTACAATGAGCAGTTCTTC. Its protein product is CASSNPSGMYNEQFF. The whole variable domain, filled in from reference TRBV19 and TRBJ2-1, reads DGGITQSPKYLFRKEGQNVTLSCEQNLNHDAMYWYRQDPGQGLRLIYYSQIVNDFQKGDIAEGYSVSREKKESFPLTVTSAQKNPTAFYLCASSNPSGMYNEQFFGPGTRLTVL.

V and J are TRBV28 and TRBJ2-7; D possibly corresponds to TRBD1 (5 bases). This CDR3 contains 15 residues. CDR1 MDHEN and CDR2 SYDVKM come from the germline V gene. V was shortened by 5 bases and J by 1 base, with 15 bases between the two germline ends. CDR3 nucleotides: TGTGCCAGCAGTCCCCGGGCGACAGCTTCCTACGAGCAGTACTTC. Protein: CASSPRATASYEQYF.

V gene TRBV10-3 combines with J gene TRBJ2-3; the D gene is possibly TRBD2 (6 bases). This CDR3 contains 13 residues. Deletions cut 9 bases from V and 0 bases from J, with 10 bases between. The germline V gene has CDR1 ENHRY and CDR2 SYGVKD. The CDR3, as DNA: TGTGCCATAGCGGGCTATAGCACAGATACGCAGTATTTT. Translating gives CAIAGYSTDTQYF.